This T cell receptor (beta chain) was identified in a study of blood T cell repertoires in COVID-19. Study overall: Samples representing acute and convalescent COVID-19 were sourced from the United States, Italy and Spain. T cells, B-cell-depleted T cells, or PBMCs supplied cDNA or gDNA.

Germline V lookup: CDR1 MNHEY, CDR2 SVGAGI. The CDR3 loop spans 14 amino acids. Unmatched junction bases numbered 9, after V lost 5 bases and J lost 5 bases. Living in 24 US areas, the participants were between roughly 18 and 90 years of age. In the authors' methods: Reference gene primer amplification yielded estimated nucleated cell counts. Repertoires were generated with immunoSEQ multiplex PCR, while TCRdb's copy carries only in-frame clones and drops some. The V and J calls and clone size come from that table; D and trimming were worked out from the DNA. Found here are approximately 280,000 clones, almost 90% of them singletons; the top ten hold 1.7%.

The TCR originated in a woman aged 18-29 years with acute COVID-19. The sequenced material came from PBMCs or T cells enriched from blood (not recorded which). The J gene is TRBJ2-7, the V gene TRBV6-5; 7 bases line up with TRBD1. The CDR3 DNA sequence: TGTGCCAGCAGTCCCGACAGGGCTTGGGACGAGCAGTACTTC. Amino acids: CASSPDRAWDEQYF.